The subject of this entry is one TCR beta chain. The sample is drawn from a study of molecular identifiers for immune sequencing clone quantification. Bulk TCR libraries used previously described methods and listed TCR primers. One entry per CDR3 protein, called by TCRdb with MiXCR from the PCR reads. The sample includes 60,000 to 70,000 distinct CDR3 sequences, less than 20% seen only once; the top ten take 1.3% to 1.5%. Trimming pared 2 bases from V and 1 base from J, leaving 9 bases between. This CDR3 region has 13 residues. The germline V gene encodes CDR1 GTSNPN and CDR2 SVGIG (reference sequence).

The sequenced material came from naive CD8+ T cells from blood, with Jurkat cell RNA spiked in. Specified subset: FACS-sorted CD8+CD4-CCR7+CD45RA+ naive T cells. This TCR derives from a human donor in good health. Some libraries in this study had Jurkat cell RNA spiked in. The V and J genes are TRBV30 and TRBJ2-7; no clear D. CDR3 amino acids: CAWSTSPSYEQYF. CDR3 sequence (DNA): TGTGCCTGGAGTACCAGCCCGTCCTACGAGCAGTACTTC.